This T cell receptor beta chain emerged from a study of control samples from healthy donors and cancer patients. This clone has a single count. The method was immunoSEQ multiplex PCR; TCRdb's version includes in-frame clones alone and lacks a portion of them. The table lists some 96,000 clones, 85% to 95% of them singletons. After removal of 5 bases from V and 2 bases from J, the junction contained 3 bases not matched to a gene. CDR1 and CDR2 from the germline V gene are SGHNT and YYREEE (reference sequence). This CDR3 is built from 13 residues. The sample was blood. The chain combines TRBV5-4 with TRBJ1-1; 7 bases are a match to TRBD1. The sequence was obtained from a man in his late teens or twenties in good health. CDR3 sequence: CASRRDRNTEAFF. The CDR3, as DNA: TGTGCCAGCAGAAGGGACAGAAACACTGAAGCTTTCTTT.